The 5 T cell receptor beta chains in this list originate from one sample, sequenced in a study of OX40 agonist ivuxolimab in advanced cancers. Receptor amplification or capture employed the immunoSEQ multiplex PCR assay. TCRdb holds this immuneACCESS table with in-frame rearrangements only. Some clones are missing; in checked studies, unresolved V genes explain under half, and the rest has no known cause. This sample holds over 25,000 clones; roughly four fifths were observed only once. The biggest ten clones account for about 29% of the sample. The sample was CD4+ or CD8+ T cells sorted from blood, taken in a trial of the OX40 agonist ivuxolimab. These receptors came from an adult with an advanced solid tumor such as melanoma, head and neck, liver or kidney cancer.

The gene calls are TRBV28 and TRBJ2-1, with 8 bases that match TRBD1. Germline V gene data show CDR1 as MDHEN and CDR2 as SYDVKM. The CDR3 runs to 12 residues. V lost 6 bases to trimming and J lost 14 bases; unmatched junction nucleotides: 9. The CDR3 region is CASRHTGQEEFF. The CDR3 nucleotides read TGTGCCAGCAGACATACGGGACAGGAAGAGTTCTTC.

V and J are TRBV9 and TRBJ2-1, with 12 bases that match TRBD2. The germline V gene has CDR1 SGDLS and CDR2 YYNGEE. The CDR3 contains 18 residues. V shed 4 bases and J 0 bases; nucleotides not matched to a gene: 8. As DNA, the CDR3 is TGTGCCAGCAGCACAACGACTAGCGGGAGTTACTCCTACAATGAGCAGTTCTTC. It translates to CASSTTTSGSYSYNEQFF.

The chain employs TRBV19 and TRBJ1-1; a possible D gene is TRBD1 (6 bases). The V end lost 0 bases, the J end lost 1 base, and 15 bases lay between the germline ends. Germline V gene sequence: CDR1 LNHDA, CDR2 SQIVND (reference sequence). The CDR3 totals 17 residues. The CDR3 reads CASSIDSLLGANTEAFF. CDR3 nucleotides: TGTGCCAGTAGTATAGACTCCCTACTGGGGGCGAACACTGAAGCTTTCTTT.

The V and J genes are TRBV5-6 and TRBJ1-3; D gene ambiguous. The CDR3 covers 15 residues. Germline assignment: CDR1 SGHDT and CDR2 YYEEEE. V lost 1 base and J lost 0, with 8 bases in between. CDR3: CASSLSPSSGNTIYF. The CDR3 DNA sequence: TGTGCCAGCAGCTTGTCCCCCTCCTCTGGAAACACCATATATTTT.

The rearrangement joins TRBV11-3 to TRBJ2-1; TRBD2 aligns across 7 bases. The CDR3 spans 19 residues. The germline gives CDR1 SGHNT, CDR2 YENEEA. With V trimmed by 6 bases and J by 3 bases, 20 bases remained unmatched. CDR3 in amino acids: CASSLWGGFSQLGYNEQFF. CDR3 bases: TGTGCCAGCAGTCTCTGGGGGGGGTTCTCCCAGTTGGGCTACAATGAGCAGTTCTTC.